The rows below give T cell receptor beta chains drawn from one sample of a study of T cells after yellow fever vaccination. MiXCR was run by TCRdb on the 5' RACE reads, yielding one entry per CDR3 protein. The sample lists roughly 400,000 distinct CDR3 sequences, around a sixth occurring once. Source: PBMCs, taken before the yellow fever booster vaccination. These receptor sequences come from a man younger than 35 who received the YFV17D yellow fever vaccine. The CDR3 runs from the conserved cysteine through the conserved F or W. Fields, in order: J gene, V gene, CDR3 protein.

TRBJ2-7,TRBV7-9,CASSVAGGTGYEQYF
TRBJ2-7,TRBV7-2,CASSPRQVYEQYF
TRBJ1-3,TRBV5-1,CASSLAGIEGNTIYF
TRBJ2-2,TRBV20-1,CSARDSQGADTGELFF
TRBJ1-1,TRBV27,CASSSYLASNTEAFF
TRBJ2-5,TRBV11-3,CASSPRQAFQETQYF
TRBJ1-1,TRBV6-5,CASSYSKPGYTEAFF
TRBJ2-5,TRBV5-1,CASSLPRGNQETQYF
TRBJ2-5,TRBV7-2,CASTGQVGGGETQYF
TRBJ1-2,TRBV5-6,CASSWGMTGGYGYTF
TRBJ2-1,TRBV4-2,CASSQDSSSGGGEQFF
TRBJ2-1,TRBV10-3,CAISDPRTRAVDEQFF
TRBJ2-3,TRBV3-1,CASSQTSHTDTQYF
TRBJ2-7,TRBV6-5,CASRSSGSYEQYF
TRBJ2-3,TRBV7-6,CASSLLVGASTDTQYF
TRBJ1-4,TRBV7-9,CASSTRTGGEKLFF
TRBJ2-2,TRBV12-3/TRBV12-4,CASSSDRGGGELFF
TRBJ2-3,TRBV6-2/TRBV6-3,CASTKTVPADTQYF
TRBJ1-2,TRBV4-1,CASSPRGPNYGYTF
TRBJ2-5,TRBV4-1,CASSQLEGGTQYF
TRBJ1-2,TRBV4-3,CASSQAQTNAGYGYTF
TRBJ2-3,TRBV7-6,CASSSPGTSLTDTQYF